These 29 T cell receptor beta chains were all obtained from the same sample, sequenced in a study of shared clonotypes between healthy human individuals. Profiling relied on immunoSEQ multiplex PCR, and the TCRdb table lists in-frame clones only, not all of them. The sample has some 1.5 million clones; 95% to 99% are singletons. Sample: naive CD4+ T cells sorted from blood. Regarding subset: CD45RA+ positively selected. These receptors were obtained from a man younger than 45 in good health.

This chain joins TRBV5-1 and TRBJ2-2, with D possibly TRBD1 on 6 matching bases. Trimming cost V 0 bases and J 0 bases, with 15 bases left between them. CDR3 size: 18 residues. Looked up from germline, CDR1 is SGHRS and CDR2 is YFSETQ. CDR3 DNA: TGCGCCAGCAGCTTGGAGTGGGGGCGTACCGCGAACACCGGGGAGCTGTTTTTT. This gives the protein CASSLEWGRTANTGELFF.

This clone was seen only once. The chain links TRBV9 to TRBJ2-7; D unresolved. The V end lost 0 bases, the J end lost 1 base, and 2 bases lay between the germline ends. CDR3 length: 12 amino acids. Germline V CDR1 and CDR2: SGDLS, YYNGEE. This CDR3 reads CASSVGSYEQYF. For the CDR3, the DNA is TGTGCCAGCAGCGTAGGTTCCTACGAGCAGTACTTC.

The chain couples TRBV5-1 to TRBJ1-1, with D maybe TRBD1 (5 bases). The CDR3 is 16 amino acids. V lost 0 bases to trimming and J lost 5 bases, with 17 bases between them. Germline-derived CDR1 and CDR2 are SGHRS and YFSETQ. The CDR3 bases are TGCGCCAGCAGCTTGGTCAGGGAGAGGTCGAAAACTGAAGCTTTCTTT. It is translated as CASSLVRERSKTEAFF.

About this clone itself: Different DNA sequences within this sample yield the same CDR3. The V call is TRBV5-1, the J call TRBJ2-7; D not certain. With 0 bases removed from V and 4 bases from J, the gap between germline ends came to 11 bases. Germline V CDR1 and CDR2: SGHRS, YFSETQ. There are 14 residues in the CDR3. CDR3 sequence: CASSLGTGGYEQYF. CDR3 DNA sequence: TGCGCCAGCAGCTTGGGGACGGGTGGGTACGAGCAGTACTTC. The full variable domain, rest sourced from reference TRBV5-1 and TRBJ2-7, is KAGVTQTPRYLIKTRGQQVTLSCSPISGHRSVSWYQQTPGQGLQFLFEYFSETQRNKGNFPGRFSGRQFSNSRSEMNVSTLELGDSALYLCASSLGTGGYEQYFGPGTRLTVT.

The chain employs TRBV5-6 and TRBJ1-1, with D unclear. This CDR3 region has 13 residues. The germline CDR1 and CDR2 sequences are SGHDT and YYEEEE. V dropped 4 bases and J dropped 0 bases, with 7 bases sitting between them. The CDR3 DNA sequence: TGTGCCAGCAGCCCAGCCTTGAACACTGAAGCTTTCTTT. Translated, it gives CASSPALNTEAFF.

This clone was counted once. The J gene is TRBJ2-7, the V gene TRBV14; maybe TRBD1 (6 bases). The CDR3 is made up of 15 amino acids. CDR1 is SGHDN and CDR2 is FVKESK in the germline V gene. V was trimmed by 1 base and J by 3 bases, leaving 13 bases between them. CDR3 in DNA: TGTGCCAGCAGCCAAGCCTTCCAGGGGTACTACGAGCAGTACTTC. Translation gives CASSQAFQGYYEQYF.

To note about this clone: This specimen includes other DNA sequences encoding the same CDR3. The chain has TRBV29-1 and TRBJ2-7; 11 bases agree with TRBD1. The junction had 2 bases not matched to a gene; V was cut back by 6 bases and J by 4 bases. Germline-derived CDR1 and CDR2 are SQVTM and ANQGSEA. The CDR3 contains 12 residues. The CDR3 here is CSVGQGAYEQYF. Here the CDR3 DNA reads TGCAGCGTCGGACAGGGGGCTTACGAGCAGTACTTC.

This chain uses TRBV2 with TRBJ2-7; D unresolved. V was cut by 4 bases and J by 9 bases, with 7 bases left in between. The CDR3 runs 10 residues. Germline lookup yields CDR1 SNHLY and CDR2 FYNNEI. The CDR3 DNA follows: TGTGCCAGCAGTGCCGTCGCGCAGTACTTC. Its protein is CASSAVAQYF.

The chain has TRBV19 and TRBJ1-5; D call uncertain. The CDR3 totals 15 residues. The V gene lost 3 bases and the J gene lost 3 bases, with 12 bases spanning the gap. CDR1 and CDR2 from the germline V gene are LNHDA and SQIVND (reference sequence). CDR3 nucleotides: TGTGCCAGTAGTATTTGGGAGAAAAACAATCAGCCCCAGCATTTT. Encoded protein: CASSIWEKNNQPQHF.

The rearrangement links TRBV29-1 to TRBJ2-1, with 8 bases that match TRBD1. The J segment lost 9 bases and the V segment lost 6 bases, leaving 13 bases of the junction unmatched. Looked up from germline, CDR1 is SQVTM and CDR2 is ANQGSEA. CDR3 length equals 14 residues. CDR3 sequence: CSVQPDREDSEQFF. Written as DNA, the CDR3 is TGCAGCGTACAACCGGACAGGGAAGACAGTGAGCAGTTCTTC.

This clone appeared once. The rearrangement links TRBV7-9 to TRBJ2-7; 8 bases agree with TRBD1. Trimming removed 2 bases from V and 3 bases from J; junction bases left unmatched: 6. This CDR3 has 15 residues. Per the germline V gene, CDR1 is SEHNR and CDR2 is FQNEAQ (reference sequence). Here the CDR3 reads CASSLWTGQIYEQYF. The CDR3, as DNA: TGTGCCAGCAGCTTATGGACAGGGCAGATCTACGAGCAGTACTTC.

Turning to this clone: The same CDR3 arises from other DNA sequences in this sample as well. V usage is TRBV7-3 and J usage is TRBJ2-1, with a tentative D call TRBD1 (6 bases). V lost 2 bases to trimming and J lost 4 bases, with 12 bases between them. Germline V CDR1 and CDR2: SGHTA, FQGTGA. The CDR3 is made up of 15 amino acids. CDR3 in amino acids: CASSLRQGSYNEQFF. DNA for the CDR3: TGTGCCAGCAGCTTACGGCAGGGGTCATACAATGAGCAGTTCTTC.

The V gene is TRBV5-1, the J gene TRBJ2-2, with D possibly TRBD1 on 6 matching bases. V lost 1 base and J 4 bases, leaving 8 bases between the germline ends. The germline CDR1 and CDR2 sequences are SGHRS and YFSETQ. The CDR3 is 14 residues long. The CDR3: CASSLLTGTGELFF. The CDR3 DNA sequence: TGCGCCAGCAGCTTGTTGACAGGCACCGGGGAGCTGTTTTTT.

V gene TRBV20-1 combines with J gene TRBJ2-5; no definite D call. The CDR3 is 11 amino acids. Germline V gives CDR1 DFQATT, CDR2 SNEGSKA (reference sequence). V was pared by 6 bases and J by 5 bases, with 10 bases between. The CDR3 bases are TGCAGTGCCTTTGGGGTGGAGACCCAGTACTTC. Translation: CSAFGVETQYF.

The chain links TRBV18 to TRBJ1-4; D unclear. The V gene lost 3 bases and the J gene lost 2 bases, with 13 bases spanning the gap. Germline V lookup: CDR1 KGHSH, CDR2 LQKENI. The CDR3 loop spans 16 amino acids. The CDR3: CASSPEAVVTNEKLFF. CDR3 DNA sequence: TGTGCCAGCTCACCTGAGGCAGTGGTGACTAATGAAAAACTGTTTTTT.

J is TRBJ2-2 and V is TRBV7-2; D perhaps matches TRBD2 (5 bases). V lost 8 bases and J 1 base, leaving 23 bases between the germline ends. Looked up from germline, CDR1 is SGHTA and CDR2 is FQGNSA. The CDR3 runs 18 residues. The CDR3 bases are TGTGCCAGCCGACTAAGCGCATCCTTAAGGTTGAACACCGGGGAGCTGTTTTTT. Translated, it gives CASRLSASLRLNTGELFF.

The CDR3 spells CASSRRGSYGYTF. The CDR3 DNA sequence: TGTGCCAGCAGTCGTAGGGGGAGCTATGGCTACACCTTC. The rearrangement links TRBV6-5 to TRBJ1-2; D perhaps matches TRBD1 (6 bases). The CDR3 runs to 13 residues. V was shortened by 5 bases and J by 4 bases, with 11 bases between the two germline ends. CDR1 and CDR2 from the germline V gene are MNHEY and SVGAGI.

The chain is built from TRBV2 and TRBJ2-1, with 7 bases aligning to TRBD1. In germline, CDR1 is SNHLY, CDR2 FYNNEI. This CDR3 has 14 amino acids. Trimming took 9 bases from V and 6 from J; bases not matched to a gene: 11. The CDR3 sequence: CASMSDRLVNEQFF. CDR3 DNA: TGTGCCAGTATGTCGGACAGGCTGGTCAATGAGCAGTTCTTC.

The chain combines TRBV7-9 with TRBJ2-1; TRBD2 agrees at 11 bases. This CDR3 spans 16 amino acids. Trimming took 4 bases from V and 4 from J; bases not matched to a gene: 6. Germline values: CDR1 SEHNR, CDR2 FQNEAQ (reference sequence). The CDR3 loop reads CASSSNRLAGYNEQFF. The DNA for the CDR3 is TGTGCCAGCAGCTCCAACCGACTAGCGGGGTACAATGAGCAGTTCTTC.

The chain couples TRBV15 to TRBJ2-1, with TRBD1 matching 9 bases. The trim removed 5 bases at V and 2 bases at J, leaving 4 bases unmatched. The CDR3 has 15 residues. Germline loops: CDR1 LNHNV, CDR2 YYDKDF (reference sequence). The CDR3 DNA reads TGTGCCACCAGCCGCCGGGACAGGGCCTACAATGAGCAGTTCTTC. Amino acids: CATSRRDRAYNEQFF.

V gene TRBV4-1 combines with J gene TRBJ1-5; TRBD1 matches at 8 bases. V gave up 3 bases and J gave up 6 bases; unmatched junction bases: 4. The CDR3 has 14 amino acids. Per germline, CDR1 MGHRA and CDR2 YSYEKL. CDR3 protein: CASSQEDRVQPQHF. The CDR3 nucleotides read TGCGCCAGCAGCCAGGAGGACAGGGTTCAGCCCCAGCATTTT.

This chain connects TRBV5-1 to TRBJ2-1; 8 bases align to TRBD2. The germline CDR1 and CDR2 sequences are SGHRS and YFSETQ. This CDR3 contains 15 residues. The trim removed 0 bases at V and 6 bases at J, leaving 5 bases unmatched. The CDR3 nucleotides are TGCGCCAGCAGCTTGGTGACTAGCGCCGTCAATGAGCAGTTCTTC. Protein sequence: CASSLVTSAVNEQFF.

The chain couples TRBV6-5 to TRBJ2-3; no definite D call. Germline-derived CDR1 and CDR2 are MNHEY and SVGAGI. The CDR3 spans 12 residues. The V and J ends lost 8 bases and 1 base respectively, with 7 bases between them. CDR3 DNA sequence: TGTGCCAGCCAAGGAGGCACAGATACGCAGTATTTT. Amino acids: CASQGGTDTQYF.

The rearrangement uses TRBV2 and TRBJ2-4; 11 bases are shared with TRBD1. Trimming at V came to 4 bases and at J to 0 bases, leaving 11 bases not matched to a gene. Germline CDR1 reads SNHLY; CDR2 reads FYNNEI. The CDR3 spans 19 residues. In DNA, the CDR3 is TGTGCCAGCAGTGGTGGGACAGGGGGTGAATCCCTAGCCAAAAACATTCAGTACTTC. Its protein is CASSGGTGGESLAKNIQYF.

The rearrangement uses TRBV27 and TRBJ2-7, with 11 bases matching TRBD2. V shed 7 bases, J shed 5 bases, and the junction held 10 bases outside the gene matches. The CDR3 has 15 amino acids. Per the germline V gene, CDR1 is MNHEY and CDR2 is SMNVEV (reference sequence). CDR3 residues: CASNHISGRAHEQYF. CDR3 nucleotides: TGTGCCAGCAACCACATTAGCGGGAGGGCCCACGAGCAGTACTTC.

The V call is TRBV5-3, the J call TRBJ2-7, with 7 bases matching TRBD1. TRBV5-3 is treated as an ORF (open reading frame) with a function not yet certain. The CDR3 length is 15 residues. The J segment lost 7 bases and the V segment lost 0 bases, leaving 10 bases of the junction unmatched. Here the CDR3 reads CARSLARGIQGEQYF. CDR3 sequence (DNA): TGTGCCAGAAGCTTGGCCAGGGGGATTCAAGGGGAGCAGTACTTC.

This chain links TRBV6-5 with TRBJ1-2; tentatively, D is TRBD1 (6 bases). The CDR3 totals 15 residues. V lost 2 bases to trimming and J lost 4 bases, with 14 bases between them. Germline CDR1 and CDR2: MNHEY and SVGAGI. CDR3 in amino acids: CASSYDGQMSYGYTF. CDR3 sequence (DNA): TGTGCCAGCAGTTACGATGGACAGATGAGCTATGGCTACACCTTC.

The V call is TRBV6-6, the J call TRBJ2-5; the D is unclear. Germline V gene data show CDR1 as MNHNY and CDR2 as SVGAGI (reference sequence). There are 14 residues in the CDR3. V was pared by 0 bases and J by 5 bases, with 10 bases between. CDR3 DNA sequence: TGTGCCAGCAGTTACTCAGCACACGGGGAGACCCAGTACTTC. This codes for CASSYSAHGETQYF.

The chain uses TRBV6-1 and TRBJ2-1, with TRBD2 matching over 8 bases. Germline V lookup: CDR1 MNHNS, CDR2 SASEGT. V shed 8 bases, J shed 7 bases, and the junction held 13 bases outside the gene matches. The CDR3 is made up of 15 amino acids. CDR3: CASGPSGTRYNEQFF. The CDR3 DNA follows: TGTGCCAGCGGGCCCTCCGGGACTAGGTATAATGAGCAGTTCTTC.